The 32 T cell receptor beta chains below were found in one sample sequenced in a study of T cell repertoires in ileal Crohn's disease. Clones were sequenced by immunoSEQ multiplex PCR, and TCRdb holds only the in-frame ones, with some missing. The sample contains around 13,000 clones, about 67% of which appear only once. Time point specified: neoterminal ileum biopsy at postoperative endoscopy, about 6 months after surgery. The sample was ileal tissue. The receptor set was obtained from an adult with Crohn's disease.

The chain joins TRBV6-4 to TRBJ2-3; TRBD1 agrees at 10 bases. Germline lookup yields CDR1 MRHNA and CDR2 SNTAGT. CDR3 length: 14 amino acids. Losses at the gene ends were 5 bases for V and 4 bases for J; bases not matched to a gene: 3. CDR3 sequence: CASSSGTGADTQYF. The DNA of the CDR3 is TGTGCCAGCAGTTCCGGGACAGGGGCAGATACGCAGTATTTT.

CDR3 sequence: CASSGHNSGANVLTF. As DNA, the CDR3 is TGTGCCAGCAGCGGCCATAACTCTGGGGCCAACGTCCTGACTTTC. The chain couples TRBV28 to TRBJ2-6; D not certain. Germline CDR1 is MDHEN and CDR2 is SYDVKM. V gave up 6 bases and J gave up 0 bases, with 9 bases separating them. CDR3 length: 15 amino acids.

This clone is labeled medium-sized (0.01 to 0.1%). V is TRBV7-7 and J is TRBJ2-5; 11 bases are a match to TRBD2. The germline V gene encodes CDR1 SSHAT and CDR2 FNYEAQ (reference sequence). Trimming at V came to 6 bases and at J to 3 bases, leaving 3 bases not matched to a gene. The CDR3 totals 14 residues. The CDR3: CASRPTSGEETQYF. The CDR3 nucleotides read TGTGCCAGCAGACCGACTAGCGGGGAAGAGACCCAGTACTTC.

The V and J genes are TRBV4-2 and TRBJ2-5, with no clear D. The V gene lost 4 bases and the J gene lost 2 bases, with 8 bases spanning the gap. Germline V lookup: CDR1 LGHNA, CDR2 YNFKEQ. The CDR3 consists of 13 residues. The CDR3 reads CASSLTDQETQYF. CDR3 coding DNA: TGTGCCAGCAGCCTCACAGATCAAGAGACCCAGTACTTC.

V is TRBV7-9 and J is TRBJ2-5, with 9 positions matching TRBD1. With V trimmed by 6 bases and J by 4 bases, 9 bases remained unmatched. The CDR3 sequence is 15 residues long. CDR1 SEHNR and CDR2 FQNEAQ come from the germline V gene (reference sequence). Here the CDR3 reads CASSPRTGQGETQYF. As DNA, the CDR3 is TGTGCCAGCAGTCCCAGGACGGGACAGGGAGAGACCCAGTACTTC. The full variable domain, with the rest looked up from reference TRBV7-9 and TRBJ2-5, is DTGVSQNPRHKITKRGQNVTFRCDPISEHNRLYWYRQTLGQGPEFLTYFQNEAQLEKSRLLSDRFSAERPKGSFSTLEIQRTEQGDSAMYLCASSPRTGQGETQYFGPGTRLLVL.

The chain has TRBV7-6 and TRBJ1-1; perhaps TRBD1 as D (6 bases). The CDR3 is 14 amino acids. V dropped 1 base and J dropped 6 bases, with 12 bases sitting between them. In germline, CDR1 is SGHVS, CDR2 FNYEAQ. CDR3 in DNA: TGTGCCAGCAGCTTAGAGGGGGGTCAGGCTGAAGCTTTCTTT. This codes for CASSLEGGQAEAFF.

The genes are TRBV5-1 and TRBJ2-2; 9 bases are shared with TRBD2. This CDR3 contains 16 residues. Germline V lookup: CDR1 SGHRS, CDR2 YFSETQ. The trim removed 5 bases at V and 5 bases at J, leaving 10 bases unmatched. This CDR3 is CASSFGTSNPTGELFF. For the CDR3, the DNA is TGCGCCAGCAGTTTCGGGACTAGCAATCCGACCGGGGAGCTGTTTTTT.

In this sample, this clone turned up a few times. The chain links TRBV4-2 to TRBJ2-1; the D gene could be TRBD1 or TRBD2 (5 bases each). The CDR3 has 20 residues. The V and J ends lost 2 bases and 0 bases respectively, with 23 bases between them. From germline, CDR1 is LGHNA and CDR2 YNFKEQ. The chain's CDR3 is CASSQKAGTPFAGSYNEQFF. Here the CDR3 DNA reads TGTGCCAGCAGCCAAAAAGCCGGGACCCCATTCGCGGGCTCCTACAATGAGCAGTTCTTC.

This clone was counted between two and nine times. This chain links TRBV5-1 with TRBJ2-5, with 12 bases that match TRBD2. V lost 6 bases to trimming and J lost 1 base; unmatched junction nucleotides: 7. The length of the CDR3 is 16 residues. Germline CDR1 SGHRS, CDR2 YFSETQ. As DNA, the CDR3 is TGCGCCAGCAACTCTGGACTAGCGGGGTTCCAAGAGACCCAGTACTTC. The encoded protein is CASNSGLAGFQETQYF.

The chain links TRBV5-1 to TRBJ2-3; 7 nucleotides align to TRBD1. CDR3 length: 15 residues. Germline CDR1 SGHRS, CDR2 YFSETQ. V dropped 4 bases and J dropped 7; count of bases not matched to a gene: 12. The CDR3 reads CASSPRQGIGNTQYF. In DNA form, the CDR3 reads TGCGCCAGCAGCCCCAGACAGGGAATTGGGAATACGCAGTATTTT. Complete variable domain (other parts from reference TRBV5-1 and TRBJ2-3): KAGVTQTPRYLIKTRGQQVTLSCSPISGHRSVSWYQQTPGQGLQFLFEYFSETQRNKGNFPGRFSGRQFSNSRSEMNVSTLELGDSALYLCASSPRQGIGNTQYFGPGTRLTVL.

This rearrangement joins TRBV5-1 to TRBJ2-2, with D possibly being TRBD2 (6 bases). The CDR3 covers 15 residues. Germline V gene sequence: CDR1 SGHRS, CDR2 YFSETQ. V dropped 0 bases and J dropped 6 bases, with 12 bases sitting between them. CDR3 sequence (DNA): TGCGCCAGCAGCTTGGCTGGCGGGGCGTCCGGGGAGCTGTTTTTT. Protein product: CASSLAGGASGELFF.

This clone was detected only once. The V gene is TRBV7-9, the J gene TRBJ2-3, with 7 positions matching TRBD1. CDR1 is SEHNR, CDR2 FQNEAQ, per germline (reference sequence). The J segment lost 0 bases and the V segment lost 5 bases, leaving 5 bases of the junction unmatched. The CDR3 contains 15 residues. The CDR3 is CASSLDRFSTDTQYF. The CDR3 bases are TGTGCCAGCAGCCTGGACAGGTTTAGCACAGATACGCAGTATTTT.

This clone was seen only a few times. The CDR3 coding sequence is TGTGCCTGGAGTGCCAGGGCCAAAACCGGGGAGCTGTTTTTT. It translates to CAWSARAKTGELFF. V usage is TRBV30 and J usage is TRBJ2-2; D perhaps matches TRBD1 (5 bases). The CDR3 contains 14 residues. V was cut by 1 base and J by 5 bases, with 11 bases left in between. Germline CDR1 is GTSNPN and CDR2 is SVGIG (reference sequence).

CDR3 protein: CASSAGGGNQPQHF. DNA for the CDR3: TGTGCCAGCAGCGCGGGTGGGGGCAATCAGCCCCAGCATTTT. The V gene is TRBV5-4, the J gene TRBJ1-5; D not certain. Trimming took off 4 bases at V and 2 bases at J, with 10 bases between the two ends. The CDR3 has 14 amino acids. The germline CDR1 and CDR2 sequences are SGHNT and YYREEE (reference sequence).

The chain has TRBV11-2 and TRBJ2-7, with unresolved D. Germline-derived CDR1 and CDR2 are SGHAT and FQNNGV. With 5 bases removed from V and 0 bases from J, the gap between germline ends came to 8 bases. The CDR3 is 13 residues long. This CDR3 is CASSPDGSYEQYF. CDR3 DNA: TGTGCCAGCAGCCCGGACGGCTCCTACGAGCAGTACTTC.

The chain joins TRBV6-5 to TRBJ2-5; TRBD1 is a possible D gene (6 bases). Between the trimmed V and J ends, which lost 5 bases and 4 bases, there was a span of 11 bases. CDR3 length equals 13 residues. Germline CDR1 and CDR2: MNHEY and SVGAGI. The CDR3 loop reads CASSARRGETQYF. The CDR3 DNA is TGTGCCAGCAGTGCCCGCAGGGGAGAGACCCAGTACTTC.

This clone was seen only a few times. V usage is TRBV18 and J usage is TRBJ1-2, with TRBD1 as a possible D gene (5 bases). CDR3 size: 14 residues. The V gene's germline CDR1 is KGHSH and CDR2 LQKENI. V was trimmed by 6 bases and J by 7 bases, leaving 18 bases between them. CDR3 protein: CASSGGAGQGGYTF. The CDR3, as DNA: TGTGCCAGCTCCGGGGGAGCAGGGCAGGGTGGCTACACCTTC. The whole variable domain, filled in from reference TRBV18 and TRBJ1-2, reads NAGVMQNPRHLVRRRGQEARLRCSPMKGHSHVYWYRQLPEEGLKFMVYLQKENIIDESGMPKERFSAEFPKEGPSILRIQQVVRGDSAAYFCASSGGAGQGGYTFGSGTRLTVV.

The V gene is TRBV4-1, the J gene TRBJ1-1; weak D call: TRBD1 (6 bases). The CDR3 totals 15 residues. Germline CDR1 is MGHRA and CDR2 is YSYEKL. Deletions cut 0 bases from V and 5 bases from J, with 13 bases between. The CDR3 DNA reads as TGCGCCAGCAGCCAAGATACGGGGGCATATACTGAAGCTTTCTTT. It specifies CASSQDTGAYTEAFF.

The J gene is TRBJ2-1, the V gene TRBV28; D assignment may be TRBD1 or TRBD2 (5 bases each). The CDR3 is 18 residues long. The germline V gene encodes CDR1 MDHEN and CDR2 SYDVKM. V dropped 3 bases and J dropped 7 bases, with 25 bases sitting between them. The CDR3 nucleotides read TGTGCCAGCAGTTTCGTGTTGGGGACGGTGTCAAACACGAATGAGCAGTTCTTC. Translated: CASSFVLGTVSNTNEQFF.

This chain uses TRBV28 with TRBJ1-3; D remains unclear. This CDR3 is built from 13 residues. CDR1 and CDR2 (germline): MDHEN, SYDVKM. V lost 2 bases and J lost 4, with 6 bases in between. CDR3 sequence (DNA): TGTGCCAGCAGTTTAACAAGGGGAAACACCATATATTTT. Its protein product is CASSLTRGNTIYF.

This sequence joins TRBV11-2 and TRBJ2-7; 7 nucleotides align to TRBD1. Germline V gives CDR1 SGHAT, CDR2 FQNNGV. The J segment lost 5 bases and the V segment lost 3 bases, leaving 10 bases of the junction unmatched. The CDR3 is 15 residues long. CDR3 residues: CASSLGEGTVDEQYF. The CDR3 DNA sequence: TGTGCCAGCAGCTTGGGCGAGGGGACAGTCGACGAGCAGTACTTC.

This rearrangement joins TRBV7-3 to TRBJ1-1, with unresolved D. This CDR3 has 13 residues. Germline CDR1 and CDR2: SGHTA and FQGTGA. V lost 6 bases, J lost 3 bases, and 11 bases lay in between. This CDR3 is CASRRMGYTEAFF. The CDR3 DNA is TGTGCCAGCAGGCGGATGGGGTACACTGAAGCTTTCTTT.

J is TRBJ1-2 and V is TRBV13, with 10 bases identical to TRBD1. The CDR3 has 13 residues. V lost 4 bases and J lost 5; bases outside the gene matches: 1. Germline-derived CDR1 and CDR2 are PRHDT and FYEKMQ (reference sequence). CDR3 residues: CASSSDRGYGYTF. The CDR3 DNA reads TGTGCCAGCAGCTCGGACAGGGGGTATGGCTACACCTTC.

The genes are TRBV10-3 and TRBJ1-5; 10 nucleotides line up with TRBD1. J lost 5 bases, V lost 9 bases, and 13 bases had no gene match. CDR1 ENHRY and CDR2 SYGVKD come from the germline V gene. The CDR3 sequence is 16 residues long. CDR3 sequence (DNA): TGTGCCATTTCTGAAGGAGGGACAGGGGTTTATCAGCCCCAGCATTTT. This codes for CAISEGGTGVYQPQHF.

As DNA, the CDR3 is TGTGCCAGCAGTGAAGCGGGAAGACAGGGGTTATCACCCCTCCACTTT. It encodes CASSEAGRQGLSPLHF. The chain has TRBV6-1 and TRBJ1-6, with 8 bases lining up with TRBD1. Unmatched junction bases numbered 8, after V lost 0 bases and J lost 10 bases. The CDR3 loop spans 16 amino acids. Germline-derived CDR1 and CDR2 are MNHNS and SASEGT.

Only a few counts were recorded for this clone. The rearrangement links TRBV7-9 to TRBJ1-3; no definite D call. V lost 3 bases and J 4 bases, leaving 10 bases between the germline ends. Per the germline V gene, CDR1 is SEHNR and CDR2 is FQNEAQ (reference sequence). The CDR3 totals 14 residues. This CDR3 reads CASSLTVRGNTIYF. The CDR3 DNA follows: TGTGCCAGCAGCTTGACCGTTCGGGGAAACACCATATATTTT.

CDR3: CASSWAAGHHTEAFF. DNA of the CDR3: TGTGCCAGCAGTTGGGCGGCAGGGCATCACACTGAAGCTTTCTTT. The rearrangement links TRBV28 to TRBJ1-1; D is perhaps TRBD1 (5 bases). From germline, CDR1 is MDHEN and CDR2 SYDVKM. This CDR3 comprises 15 residues. The V gene lost 4 bases and the J gene lost 3 bases, with 15 bases spanning the gap.

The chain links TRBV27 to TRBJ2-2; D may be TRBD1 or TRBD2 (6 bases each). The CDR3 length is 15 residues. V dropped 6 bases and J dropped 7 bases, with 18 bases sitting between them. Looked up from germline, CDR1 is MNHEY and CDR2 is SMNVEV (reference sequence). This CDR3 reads CASRVRGALIGELFF. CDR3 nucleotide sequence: TGTGCCAGCAGGGTTAGGGGGGCGCTGATCGGGGAGCTGTTTTTT.

CDR3 coding DNA: TGTGCCAGCAGCGCCGAACAGGGTGGATCAACTAATGAAAAACTGTTTTTT. It yields the protein CASSAEQGGSTNEKLFF. The chain employs TRBV9 and TRBJ1-4; D perhaps matches TRBD1 (6 bases). Trimming shortened V by 3 bases and J by 0 bases, and 15 bases separated the two germline ends. Looked up from germline, CDR1 is SGDLS and CDR2 is YYNGEE. The CDR3 has 17 residues.

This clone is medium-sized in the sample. This CDR3 reads CASSLDGGGLNTEAFF. The DNA for the CDR3 is TGTGCCAGCAGCTTAGATGGAGGCGGACTGAACACTGAAGCTTTCTTT. The chain is built from TRBV7-9 and TRBJ1-1, with no clear D. The CDR3 sequence is 16 residues long. Trimming left V 1 base short and J 0 bases short, with 12 bases between. Germline V lookup: CDR1 SEHNR, CDR2 FQNEAQ (reference sequence).

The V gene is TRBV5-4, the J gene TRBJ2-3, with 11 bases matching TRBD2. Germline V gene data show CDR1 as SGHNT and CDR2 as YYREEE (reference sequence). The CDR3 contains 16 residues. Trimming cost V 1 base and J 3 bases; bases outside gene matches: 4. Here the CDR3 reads CASSLTSGGLTDTQYF. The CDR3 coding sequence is TGTGCCAGCAGCTTGACTAGCGGGGGATTAACAGATACGCAGTATTTT.

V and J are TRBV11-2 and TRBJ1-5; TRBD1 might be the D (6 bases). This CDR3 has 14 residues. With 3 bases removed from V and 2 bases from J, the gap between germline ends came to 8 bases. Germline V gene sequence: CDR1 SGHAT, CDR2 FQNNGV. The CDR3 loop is CASSFEGGNQPQHF. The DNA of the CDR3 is TGTGCCAGCAGCTTTGAGGGGGGCAATCAGCCCCAGCATTTT.